This T cell receptor beta chain is from a study of T cell responses to AZD1222 COVID-19 vaccine. Remarks on this clone: As yet, its antigen is unknown.

Germline V gene data show CDR1 as SEHNR and CDR2 as FQNEAQ (reference sequence). The germline V and J ends were trimmed by 3 bases and 4 bases, with 6 bases remaining between them. CDR3 size: 12 residues. Repertoires were generated with immunoSEQ multiplex PCR, while TCRdb's copy carries only in-frame clones and drops some. The table records 90,000 to 120,000 clones, more than 75% of them present only once. Study-level points and caveats: White British donors predominated, females outnumbered males, and clonal diversity was possibly underestimated.

V usage is TRBV7-9 and J usage is TRBJ2-5; no firm D call. The sequenced sample was peripheral blood, obtained on day 0 of AZD1222 vaccination. This TCR derives from an adult in good health. The CDR3 loop is CASSLDGETQYF. Here the CDR3 DNA reads TGTGCCAGCAGCTTGGACGGAGAGACCCAGTACTTC.